The subject of this entry is one T cell receptor beta chain. The data were taken from a study of T cells expressing NK-cell markers. TCRdb reprocessed the 5' RACE reads, keeping one entry per CDR3 protein, no DNA. The sample has about half a million distinct CDR3 sequences; the top ten hold 1.4%. The CDR3 covers 16 residues. Per germline, CDR1 MDHEN and CDR2 SYDVKM. This clonotype was obtained from a woman aged 45 to 65 in good health. The sample consisted of blood T cells: a sorted CD56 or NKG2C T cell subset, CD4+ or CD8+ T cells, or bulk PBMC T cells (not recorded which). The V gene is TRBV28, the J gene TRBJ2-3; TCRdb's D call, TRBD2, is unchecked because there is no DNA. This CDR3 reads CASSTSGITSTDTQYF.